This entry describes one T cell receptor (beta chain). Antigen unknown. Sequencing was performed with immunoSEQ multiplex PCR; in TCRdb, only in-frame clones are kept and a portion is missing. Among roughly 250,000 clones listed, approximately 83% were seen once. The V gene lost 6 bases and the J gene lost 6 bases, with 13 bases spanning the gap. This CDR3 is 13 amino acids long. The V gene's germline CDR1 is SGHDT and CDR2 YYEEEE. The data were obtained in a study of cytomegalovirus exposure and HLA in healthy donors. Broader study findings: According to a later analysis, TCR clusters from the first cohort tended to co-occur in the 90 to 150 validation repertoires. Both high specificity and high sensitivity reportedly marked the classifier's diagnosis of cytomegalovirus status.

The V gene is TRBV5-6, the J gene TRBJ2-1; D possibly corresponds to TRBD2 (5 bases). The origin of this receptor is a woman in her twenties or thirties in good health and CMV-seropositive. Sequenced input: PBMCs. This chain's CDR3 is CASTSGYTNEQFF. The CDR3 DNA is TGTGCCAGCACCTCGGGGTACACCAATGAGCAGTTCTTC.